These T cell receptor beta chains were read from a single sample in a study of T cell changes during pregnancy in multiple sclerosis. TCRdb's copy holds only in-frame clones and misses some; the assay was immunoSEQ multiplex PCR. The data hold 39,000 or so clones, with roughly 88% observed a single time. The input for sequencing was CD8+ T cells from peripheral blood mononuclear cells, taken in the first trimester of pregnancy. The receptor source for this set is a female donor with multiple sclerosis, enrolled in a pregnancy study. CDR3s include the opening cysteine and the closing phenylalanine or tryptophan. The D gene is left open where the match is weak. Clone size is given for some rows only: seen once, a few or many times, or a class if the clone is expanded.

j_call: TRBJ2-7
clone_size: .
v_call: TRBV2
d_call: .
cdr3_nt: TGTGCCAGCAGTGGCTCGGGGGGCCCGACCTACGAGCAGTACTTC
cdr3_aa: CASSGSGGPTYEQYF

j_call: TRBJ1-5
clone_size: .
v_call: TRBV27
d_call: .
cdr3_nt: TGTGCCAGCAGTTACACGGGATTTAATCAGCCCCAGCATTTT
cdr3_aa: CASSYTGFNQPQHF

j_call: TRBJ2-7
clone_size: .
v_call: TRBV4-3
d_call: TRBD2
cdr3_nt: TGCGCCAGCAGCCAAGATGGTACAGGACTAGGTTCTCACGAGCAGTACTTC
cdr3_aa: CASSQDGTGLGSHEQYF

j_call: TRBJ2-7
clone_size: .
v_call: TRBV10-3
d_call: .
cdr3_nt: TGTGCCATCAGTGAGGGCTTCTCCTACGAGCAGTACTTC
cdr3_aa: CAISEGFSYEQYF

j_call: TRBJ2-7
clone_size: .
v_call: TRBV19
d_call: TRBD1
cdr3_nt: TGTGCCAGTAGTTCCGGACAGGGCTACGAGCAGTACTTC
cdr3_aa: CASSSGQGYEQYF

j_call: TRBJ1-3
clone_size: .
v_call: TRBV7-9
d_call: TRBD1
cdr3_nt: TGTGCCAGCAGCTCGCCCCCGGGACAGGTTCCTGGAAACACCATATATTTT
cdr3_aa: CASSSPPGQVPGNTIYF

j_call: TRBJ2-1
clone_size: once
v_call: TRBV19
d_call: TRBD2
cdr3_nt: TGTGCCAGTAGTACGCTAGCGGGACCCTACAATGAGCAGTTCTTC
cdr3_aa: CASSTLAGPYNEQFF

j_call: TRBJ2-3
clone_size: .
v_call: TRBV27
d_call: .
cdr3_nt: TGTGCCAGCAGTTTACAGCGGGCCTATCGCACAGATACGCAGTATTTT
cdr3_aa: CASSLQRAYRTDTQYF

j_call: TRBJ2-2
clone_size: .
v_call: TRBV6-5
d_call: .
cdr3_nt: TGTGCCAGCCGAGTGGGAGTGGTCACCGGGGAGCTGTTTTTT
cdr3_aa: CASRVGVVTGELFF

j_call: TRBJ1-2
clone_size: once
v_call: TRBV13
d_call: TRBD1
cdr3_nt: TGTGCCAGCAGCGTGGGACAGATGGGCGGCTACACCTTC
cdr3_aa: CASSVGQMGGYTF

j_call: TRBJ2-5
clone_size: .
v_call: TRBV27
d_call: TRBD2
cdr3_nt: TGTGCCAGCGGGGTCTTATCTAGCGGAGAGACCCAGTACTTC
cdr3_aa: CASGVLSSGETQYF

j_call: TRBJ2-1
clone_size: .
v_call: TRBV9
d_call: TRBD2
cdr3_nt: TGTGCCAGCAGCAACACGATAGCGGGCGGGTACTACAATGAGCAGTTCTTC
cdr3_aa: CASSNTIAGGYYNEQFF

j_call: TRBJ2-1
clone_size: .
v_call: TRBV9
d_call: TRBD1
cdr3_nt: TGTGCCAGCAGCGCCGAGGACAGGGATGAGCAGTTCTTC
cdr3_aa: CASSAEDRDEQFF

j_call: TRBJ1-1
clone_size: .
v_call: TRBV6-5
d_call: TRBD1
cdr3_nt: TGTGCCAGCAGTCAGGGACAGGGGGCTACTGAAGCTTTCTTT
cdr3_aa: CASSQGQGATEAFF

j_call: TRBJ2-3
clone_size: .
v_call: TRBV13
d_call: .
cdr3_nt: TGTGCCAGCAGCGTAGGCCCGGGTTCTTCTAGCACAGATACGCAGTATTTT
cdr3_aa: CASSVGPGSSSTDTQYF

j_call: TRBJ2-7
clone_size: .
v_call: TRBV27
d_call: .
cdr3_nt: TGTGCCAGCAGTGTGGGAGCTAACTACGAGCAGTACTTC
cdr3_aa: CASSVGANYEQYF

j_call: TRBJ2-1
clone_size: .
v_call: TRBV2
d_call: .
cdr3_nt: TGTGCCAGCAGTGAACCAACCGACAGCTCTAGGTCAATTGAGCAGTTCTTC
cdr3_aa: CASSEPTDSSRSIEQFF

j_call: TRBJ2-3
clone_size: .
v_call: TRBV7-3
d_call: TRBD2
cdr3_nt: TGTGCCAGCAGCTTAGTAGCGGGGGGGCCCAGCACAGATACGCAGTATTTT
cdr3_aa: CASSLVAGGPSTDTQYF

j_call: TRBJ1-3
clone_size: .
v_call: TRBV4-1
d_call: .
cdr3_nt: TGCGCCAGCAGCCAAGATCCGGTCTCTGGAAACACCATATATTTT
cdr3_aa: CASSQDPVSGNTIYF

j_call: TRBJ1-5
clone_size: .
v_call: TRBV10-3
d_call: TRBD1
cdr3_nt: TGTGCCATCAGTGAGGGACAGGGGCCCGACAATCAGCCCCAGCATTTT
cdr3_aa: CAISEGQGPDNQPQHF

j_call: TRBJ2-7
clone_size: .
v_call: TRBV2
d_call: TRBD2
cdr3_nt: TGTGCCAGCAGTGATGTCGGGGGTCGGACTAGTTACGAGCAGTACTTC
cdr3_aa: CASSDVGGRTSYEQYF

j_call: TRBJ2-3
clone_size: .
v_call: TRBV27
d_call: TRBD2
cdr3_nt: TGTGCCAGCAGTCCCGGCCCGGGACTAGCGGGGACAGATACGCAGTATTTT
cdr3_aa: CASSPGPGLAGTDTQYF